This entry features one T cell receptor (beta chain) sequence. Its specificity is not known. Other DNA sequences within the sample encode an identical CDR3. This specimen comes from a study of human CD4 T cells and Enterobacteriaceae. Study-level points and caveats: Ex vivo, broadly cross-reactive clonotypes appeared more expanded than specific ones.

The germline V and J ends were trimmed by 0 bases and 1 base, with 8 bases remaining between them. This CDR3 has 15 residues. Germline V lookup: CDR1 MNHEY, CDR2 SVGAGI. Sorting took every CD4+ cell except CD45RA+CCR7+CD95- naive cells, reaching over 95% purity. CD4+ T cells and monocytes were enriched with CD4 and CD14 microbeads. Sorted cells lacked CD8+, CD14+, CD16+, CD56+, CD19+ and CD25-bright cells. Deep-level sequencing, detecting one cell in 200,000, covered ex vivo memory CD4+. The assay was immunoSEQ multiplex PCR, and TCRdb's table has in-frame clones only and misses some. The repertoire has about 29,000 clones, around 80% of them found once; the top ten carry roughly 1.8%.

Sequences were obtained from memory CD4+ T cells from blood. The V and J genes are TRBV6-5 and TRBJ2-3; D is ambiguous. This receptor was identified in a human donor in good health. CDR3 sequence (DNA): TGTGCCAGCAGTTACTCGAATGTCGGCACAGATACGCAGTATTTT. It encodes CASSYSNVGTDTQYF.